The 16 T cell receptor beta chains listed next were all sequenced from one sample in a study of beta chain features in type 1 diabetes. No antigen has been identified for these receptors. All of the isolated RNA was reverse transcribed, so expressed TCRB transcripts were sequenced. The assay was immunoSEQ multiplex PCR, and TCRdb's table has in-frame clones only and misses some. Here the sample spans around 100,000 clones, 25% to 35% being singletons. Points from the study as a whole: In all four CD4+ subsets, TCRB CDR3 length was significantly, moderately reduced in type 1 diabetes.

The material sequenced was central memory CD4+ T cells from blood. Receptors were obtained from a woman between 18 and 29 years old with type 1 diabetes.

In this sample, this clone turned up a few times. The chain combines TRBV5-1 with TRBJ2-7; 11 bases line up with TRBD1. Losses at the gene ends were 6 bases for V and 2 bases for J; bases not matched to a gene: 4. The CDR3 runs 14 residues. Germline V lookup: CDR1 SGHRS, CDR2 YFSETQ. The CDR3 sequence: CASKGQGATYEQYF. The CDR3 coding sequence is TGCGCCAGCAAAGGACAGGGGGCTACCTACGAGCAGTACTTC. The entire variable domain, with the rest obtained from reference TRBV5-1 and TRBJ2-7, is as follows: KAGVTQTPRYLIKTRGQQVTLSCSPISGHRSVSWYQQTPGQGLQFLFEYFSETQRNKGNFPGRFSGRQFSNSRSEMNVSTLELGDSALYLCASKGQGATYEQYFGPGTRLTVT.

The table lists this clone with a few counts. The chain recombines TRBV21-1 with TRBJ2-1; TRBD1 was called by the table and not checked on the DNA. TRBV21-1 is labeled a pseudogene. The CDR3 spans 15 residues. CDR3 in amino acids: CASSNLSQGAHEQFF. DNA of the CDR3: TGTGCCAGCAGCAACCTCTCACAGGGGGCCCATGAGCAGTTCTTC.

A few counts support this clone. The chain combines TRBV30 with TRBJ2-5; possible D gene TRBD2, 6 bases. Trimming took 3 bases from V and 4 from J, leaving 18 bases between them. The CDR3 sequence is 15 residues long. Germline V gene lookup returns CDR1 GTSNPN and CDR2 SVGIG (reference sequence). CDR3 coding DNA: TGTGCCTGGAGAGGACTGGGGACTCCGACAGAGACCCAGTACTTC. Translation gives CAWRGLGTPTETQYF.

The chain's CDR3 is CASSTGQGRTEAFF. The CDR3 region has the DNA TGTGCCAGCAGTACAGGACAGGGACGCACTGAAGCTTTCTTT. The rearrangement joins TRBV27 to TRBJ1-1; 8 nucleotides agree with TRBD1. The germline V gene has CDR1 MNHEY and CDR2 SMNVEV (reference sequence). Losses at the gene ends were 5 bases for V and 4 bases for J; bases not matched to a gene: 6. This CDR3 is built from 14 residues.

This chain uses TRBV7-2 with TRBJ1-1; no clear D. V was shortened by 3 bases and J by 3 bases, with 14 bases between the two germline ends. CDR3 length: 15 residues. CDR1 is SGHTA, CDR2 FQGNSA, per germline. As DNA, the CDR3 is TGTGCCAGCAGCTTCGGGCCAGAGGGATACACTGAAGCTTTCTTT. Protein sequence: CASSFGPEGYTEAFF.

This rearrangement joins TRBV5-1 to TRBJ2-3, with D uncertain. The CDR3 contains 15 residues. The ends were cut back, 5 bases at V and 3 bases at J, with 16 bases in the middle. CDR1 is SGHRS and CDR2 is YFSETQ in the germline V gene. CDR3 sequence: CASRPEYRSTDTQYF. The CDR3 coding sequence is TGCGCCAGCAGACCCGAATATAGGAGTACAGATACGCAGTATTTT.

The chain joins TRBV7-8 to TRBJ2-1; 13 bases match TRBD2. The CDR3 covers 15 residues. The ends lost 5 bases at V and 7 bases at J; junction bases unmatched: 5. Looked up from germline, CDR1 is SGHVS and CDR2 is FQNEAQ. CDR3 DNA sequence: TGTGCCAGCAGCCCTCAGGGACTAGCGGGGAATGAGCAGTTCTTC. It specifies CASSPQGLAGNEQFF.

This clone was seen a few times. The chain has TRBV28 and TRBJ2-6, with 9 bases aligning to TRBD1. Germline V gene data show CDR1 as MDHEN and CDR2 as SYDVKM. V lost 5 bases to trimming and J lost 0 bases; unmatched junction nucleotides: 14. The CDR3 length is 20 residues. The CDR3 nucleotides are TGTGCCAGCAGTCCCCGGGACAGGGCGGGCCCCTCCTCTGGGGCCAACGTCCTGACTTTC. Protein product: CASSPRDRAGPSSGANVLTF.

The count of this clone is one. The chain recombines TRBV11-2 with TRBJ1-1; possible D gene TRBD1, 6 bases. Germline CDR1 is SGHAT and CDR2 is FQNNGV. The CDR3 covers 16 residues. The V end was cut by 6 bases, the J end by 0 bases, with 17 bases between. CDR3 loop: CASRPGARGMNTEAFF. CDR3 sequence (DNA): TGTGCCAGCAGACCCGGCGCGAGGGGGATGAACACTGAAGCTTTCTTT. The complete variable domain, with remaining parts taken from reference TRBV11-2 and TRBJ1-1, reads EAGVAQSPRYKIIEKRQSVAFWCNPISGHATLYWYQQILGQGPKLLIQFQNNGVVDDSQLPKDRFSAERLKGVDSTLKIQPAKLEDSAVYLCASRPGARGMNTEAFFGQGTRLTVV.

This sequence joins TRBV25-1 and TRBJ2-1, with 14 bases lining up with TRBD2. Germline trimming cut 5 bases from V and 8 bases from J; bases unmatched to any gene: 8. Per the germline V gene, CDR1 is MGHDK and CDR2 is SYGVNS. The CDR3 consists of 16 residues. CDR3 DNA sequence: TGTGCCAGCAGTCCCCAGGGACTAGCGGGAGAGGATGAGCAGTTCTTC. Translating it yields CASSPQGLAGEDEQFF. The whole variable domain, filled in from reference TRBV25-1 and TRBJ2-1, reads EADIYQTPRYLVIGTGKKITLECSQTMGHDKMYWYQQDPGMELHLIHYSYGVNSTEKGDLSSESTVSRIRTEHFPLTLESARPSHTSQYLCASSPQGLAGEDEQFFGPGTRLTVL.

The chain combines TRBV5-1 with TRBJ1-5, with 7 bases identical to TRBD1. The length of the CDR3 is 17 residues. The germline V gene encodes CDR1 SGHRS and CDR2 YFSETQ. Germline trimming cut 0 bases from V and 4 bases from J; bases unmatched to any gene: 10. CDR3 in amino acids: CASSLGGDSGGNQPQHF. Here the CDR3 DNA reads TGCGCCAGCAGCTTGGGTGGGGACAGTGGGGGTAATCAGCCCCAGCATTTT.

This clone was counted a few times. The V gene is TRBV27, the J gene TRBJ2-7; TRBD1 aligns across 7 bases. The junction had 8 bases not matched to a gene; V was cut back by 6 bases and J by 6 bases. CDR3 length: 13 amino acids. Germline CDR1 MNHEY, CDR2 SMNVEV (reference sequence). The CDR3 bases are TGTGCCAGCAGCCGCACAGGGGCTAGCGAGCAGTACTTC. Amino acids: CASSRTGASEQYF.

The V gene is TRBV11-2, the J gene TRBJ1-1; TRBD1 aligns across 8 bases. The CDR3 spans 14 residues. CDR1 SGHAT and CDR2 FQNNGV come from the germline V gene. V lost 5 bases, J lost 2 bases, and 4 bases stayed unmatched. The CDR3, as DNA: TGTGCCAGCAGCCGAGACAGGGGCAACACTGAAGCTTTCTTT. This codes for CASSRDRGNTEAFF.

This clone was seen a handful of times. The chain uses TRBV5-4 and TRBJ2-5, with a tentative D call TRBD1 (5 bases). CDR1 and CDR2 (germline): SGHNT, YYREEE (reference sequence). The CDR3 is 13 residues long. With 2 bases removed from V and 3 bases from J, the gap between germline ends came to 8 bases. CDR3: CASSFGREETQYF. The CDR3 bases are TGTGCCAGCAGCTTTGGCAGGGAAGAGACCCAGTACTTC.

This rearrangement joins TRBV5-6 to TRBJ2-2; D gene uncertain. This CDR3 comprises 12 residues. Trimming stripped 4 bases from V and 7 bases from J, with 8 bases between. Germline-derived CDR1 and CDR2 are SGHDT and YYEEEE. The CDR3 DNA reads TGTGCCAGCAGCACCCAGATCGGGGAGCTGTTTTTT. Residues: CASSTQIGELFF. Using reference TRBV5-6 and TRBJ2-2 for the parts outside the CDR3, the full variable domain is DAGVTQSPTHLIKTRGQQVTLRCSPKSGHDTVSWYQQALGQGPQFIFQYYEEEERQRGNFPDRFSGHQFPNYSSELNVNALLLGDSALYLCASSTQIGELFFGEGSRLTVL.

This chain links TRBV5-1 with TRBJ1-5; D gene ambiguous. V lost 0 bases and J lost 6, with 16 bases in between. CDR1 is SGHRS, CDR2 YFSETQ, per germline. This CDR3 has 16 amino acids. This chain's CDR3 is CASSLGGPGSGQPQHF. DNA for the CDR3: TGCGCCAGCAGCTTGGGTGGGCCTGGATCTGGTCAGCCCCAGCATTTT. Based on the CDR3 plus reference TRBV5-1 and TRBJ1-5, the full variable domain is KAGVTQTPRYLIKTRGQQVTLSCSPISGHRSVSWYQQTPGQGLQFLFEYFSETQRNKGNFPGRFSGRQFSNSRSEMNVSTLELGDSALYLCASSLGGPGSGQPQHFGDGTRLSIL.